The 13 T cell receptor beta chains below all came from one sample that was sequenced in a study of T cells in Graves' hyperthyroidism and ophthalmopathy. The source material, RNA transcripts, was used to amplify TCR beta CDR3 regions. RT-PCR in the first round (using the HTBI primer set) targeted the TCR CDR3. TCRdb independently ran MiXCR on the multiplex PCR reads; one entry per CDR3 protein. Among 500,000 to 600,000 distinct CDR3 sequences listed, just over 45% were seen once. Material for sequencing was peripheral blood or thyroid tissue (not recorded which). These receptors all come from an adult woman with Graves' disease, either hyperthyroidism or ophthalmopathy (not recorded which).

This sequence joins TRBV5-1 and TRBJ1-1, with D possibly matching TRBD1 (5 bases). The V gene's germline CDR1 is SGHRS and CDR2 YFSETQ. The V end was cut by 0 bases, the J end by 11 bases, with 11 bases between. There are 12 residues in the CDR3. CDR3 bases: TGCGCCAGCAGCTTGGAAACCCCAGGGGCTTTCTTT. Translating it yields CASSLETPGAFF.

This clonotype came up many times. The genes are TRBV10-3 and TRBJ1-2, with 8 bases fitting TRBD1. This CDR3 has 15 residues. CDR1 and CDR2 (germline): ENHRY, SYGVKD. The V segment lost 4 bases and the J segment 8 bases; nucleotides outside the gene matches: 12. CDR3 sequence: CAISGGTGTPGGYTF. DNA of the CDR3: TGTGCCATCAGTGGCGGGACAGGAACCCCTGGGGGCTACACCTTC.

This chain uses TRBV29-1 with TRBJ1-2, with a weak D call TRBD1 (6 bases). The germline gives CDR1 SQVTM, CDR2 ANQGSEA. V dropped 7 bases and J dropped 2 bases, with 14 bases sitting between them. The CDR3 runs to 13 residues. DNA of the CDR3: TGCAGCGCTTCCGGCGGGACAAACTATGGCTACACCTTC. Amino acids: CSASGGTNYGYTF.

The rearrangement links TRBV19 to TRBJ2-2; D uncertain. V lost 0 bases to trimming and J lost 1 base, with 9 bases between them. The CDR3 is made up of 16 amino acids. Germline CDR1 reads LNHDA; CDR2 reads SQIVND (reference sequence). CDR3 in amino acids: CASSIDHRLNTGELFF. The CDR3 nucleotides read TGTGCCAGTAGTATAGATCATCGACTGAACACCGGGGAGCTGTTTTTT.

In this sample, this clonotype turned up a few times. The J gene is TRBJ1-5, the V gene TRBV20-1; 9 nucleotides match TRBD1. CDR3 length: 13 residues. Germline assignment: CDR1 DFQATT and CDR2 SNEGSKA (reference sequence). V lost 6 bases, J lost 5 bases, and 5 bases stayed unmatched. CDR3 amino acids: CSAPGQGDQPQHF. The CDR3, as DNA: TGCAGTGCCCCGGGACAGGGAGATCAGCCCCAGCATTTT.

The J gene is TRBJ1-3, the V gene TRBV5-6; TRBD1 matches at 7 bases. The V gene's germline CDR1 is SGHDT and CDR2 YYEEEE. This CDR3 contains 18 residues. V dropped 7 bases and J dropped 0; count of bases not matched to a gene: 16. The CDR3 DNA reads as TGTGCCAGCCGAACAGGGACAGAGTTTCTTAGCTCTGGAAACACCATATATTTT. Amino acids: CASRTGTEFLSSGNTIYF. Full variable domain (outside the CDR3, taken from reference TRBV5-6 and TRBJ1-3): DAGVTQSPTHLIKTRGQQVTLRCSPKSGHDTVSWYQQALGQGPQFIFQYYEEEERQRGNFPDRFSGHQFPNYSSELNVNALLLGDSALYLCASRTGTEFLSSGNTIYFGEGSWLTVV.

The J gene is TRBJ2-1, the V gene TRBV7-3; TRBD2 aligns across 8 bases. The CDR3 is 15 amino acids. Germline CDR1 and CDR2: SGHTA and FQGTGA. Germline trimming cut 6 bases from V and 5 bases from J; bases unmatched to any gene: 9. The CDR3 bases are TGTGCCAGCAGTGTCAGCGGGAGTCTACACAATGAGCAGTTCTTC. Residues: CASSVSGSLHNEQFF.

This chain uses TRBV7-3 with TRBJ2-2; either TRBD1 or TRBD2 may supply D (6 bases each). CDR1 and CDR2 from the germline V gene are SGHTA and FQGTGA. This CDR3 region has 16 residues. Trimming took 2 bases from V and 0 from J, leaving 10 bases between them. The chain's CDR3 is CASSLSGGANTGELFF. CDR3 coding DNA: TGTGCCAGCAGCTTATCCGGGGGCGCGAACACCGGGGAGCTGTTTTTT.

The chain links TRBV20-1 to TRBJ1-5; D remains unclear. V gave up 8 bases and J gave up 0 bases, with 11 bases separating them. Germline V gene lookup returns CDR1 DFQATT and CDR2 SNEGSKA (reference sequence). CDR3 length equals 13 residues. This CDR3 is CSYAWNSNQPQHF. CDR3 nucleotide sequence: TGCAGTTACGCTTGGAATAGCAATCAGCCCCAGCATTTT.

The gene calls are TRBV5-1 and TRBJ1-2; D ambiguous. Per the germline V gene, CDR1 is SGHRS and CDR2 is YFSETQ. The CDR3 is made up of 14 amino acids. Trimming cost V 0 bases and J 8 bases, with 14 bases left between them. As DNA, the CDR3 is TGCGCCAGCAGCTTGGCGGGAGTGGGCGGCGGCTACACCTTC. This sequence encodes CASSLAGVGGGYTF.

The J gene is TRBJ2-7, the V gene TRBV20-1, with TRBD1 matching over 8 bases. This CDR3 has 12 amino acids. Unmatched junction bases numbered 4, after V lost 6 bases and J lost 3 bases. Looked up from germline, CDR1 is DFQATT and CDR2 is SNEGSKA (reference sequence). CDR3 in amino acids: CSAEDRDYEQYF. CDR3 in DNA: TGCAGTGCGGAGGACAGGGACTACGAGCAGTACTTC.

The chain uses TRBV20-1 and TRBJ1-6; 7 positions match TRBD1. This CDR3 spans 16 amino acids. V was pared by 5 bases and J by 10 bases, with 17 bases of the junction left unmatched. Per the germline V gene, CDR1 is DFQATT and CDR2 is SNEGSKA (reference sequence). CDR3 in DNA: TGCAGTGCTGGCTCCTCCGGGACAGATCGGCGCTCACCCCTCCACTTT. This translates into CSAGSSGTDRRSPLHF.

The chain combines TRBV2 with TRBJ2-6, with D tentatively TRBD1 (6 bases). The CDR3 length is 17 residues. Deletions cut 3 bases from V and 4 bases from J, with 16 bases between. Germline lookup yields CDR1 SNHLY and CDR2 FYNNEI. CDR3 loop: CASSEARSGAGANVLTF. The CDR3 region has the DNA TGTGCCAGCAGTGAGGCCCGCTCAGGGGCCGGGGCCAACGTCCTGACTTTC.